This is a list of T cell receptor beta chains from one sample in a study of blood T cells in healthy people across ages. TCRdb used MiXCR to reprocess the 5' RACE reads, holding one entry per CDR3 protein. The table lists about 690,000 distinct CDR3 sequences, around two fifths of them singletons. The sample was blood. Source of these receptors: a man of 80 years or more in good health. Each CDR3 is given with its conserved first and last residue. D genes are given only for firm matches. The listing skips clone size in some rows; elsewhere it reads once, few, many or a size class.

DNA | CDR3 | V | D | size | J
TGTGCCAGCAGTTTTCGCAGGGGAGGTGAGCAGTACTTC | CASSFRRGGEQYF | TRBV12-3/TRBV12-4 | NA | NA | TRBJ2-7
TGTGCCAGCAGCGCCGGGACTAGCGGGGGGCCCAGAGAGACCCAGTACTTC | CASSAGTSGGPRETQYF | TRBV9 | TRBD2 | NA | TRBJ2-5
TGTGCCACCAGCAGAGAACTTGCAGGGCGGGACATTCAGTACTTC | CATSRELAGRDIQYF | TRBV15 | NA | NA | TRBJ2-4
TGTGCCAGCAGTACTGGGACAGCAAACTATGGCTACACCTTC | CASSTGTANYGYTF | TRBV2 | TRBD1 | few | TRBJ1-2
TGCAGCATAAGACAGGGGGCGGACGAGCAGTACTTC | CSIRQGADEQYF | TRBV29-1 | TRBD1 | few | TRBJ2-7
TGCAGTGCTAGAGGCGGGACAGGTTTATCACCCCTCCACTTT | CSARGGTGLSPLHF | TRBV20-1 | TRBD1 | NA | TRBJ1-6
TGTGCCAGCTCCGAAATTAGGACTGCGGATGGCTACACCTTC | CASSEIRTADGYTF | TRBV18 | NA | NA | TRBJ1-2
TGCAGTGCCACAGATAGGCGGGGGGGCCGAGGAGGTACGCAGTATTTT | CSATDRRGGRGGTQYF | TRBV20-1 | TRBD2 | NA | TRBJ2-3
TGCAGTGCTAGCCCGGGGGGCAGCACCGGGGAGCTGTTTTTT | CSASPGGSTGELFF | TRBV20-1 | NA | once | TRBJ2-2
TGTGCCAGCGGACACTTTGGGACAGCGAATTCCTACGAGCAGTACTTC | CASGHFGTANSYEQYF | TRBV6-2/TRBV6-3 | TRBD1 | once | TRBJ2-7
TGTGCCTGGAGTGTACTGGGTTCTGGCTACACCTTC | CAWSVLGSGYTF | TRBV30 | NA | NA | TRBJ1-2
TGCGCCAGCAGCCAAGGATCAGTCAGGGGGGCGAATGAGCAGTTCTTC | CASSQGSVRGANEQFF | TRBV4-3 | NA | many | TRBJ2-1
TGTGCCAGCCAACGATGGGCTAGCGTGATAGCTAATGAGCAGTTCTTC | CASQRWASVIANEQFF | TRBV28 | NA | NA | TRBJ2-1
TGTGCCAGCAGAAGGACTAGCGGGACCTACGAGCAGTACTTC | CASRRTSGTYEQYF | TRBV7-2 | TRBD2 | many | TRBJ2-7
TGCAGTGCTGGGAGCGGGAGGCTCCCAGGGCAGTATTTT | CSAGSGRLPGQYF | TRBV20-1 | TRBD2 | few | TRBJ2-3
TGCGCCAGCAGTCCGGCGGGGGGCGGGAGTATGGTCTACGAGCAGTACTTC | CASSPAGGGSMVYEQYF | TRBV4-3 | TRBD2 | few | TRBJ2-7
TGTGCCAGCGGCTTAGGGAGGGCGGAGAATGAGCAGTTCTTC | CASGLGRAENEQFF | TRBV7-2 | TRBD2 | NA | TRBJ2-1
TGTGCCAGCACCGGACAGTTTACCGGGGAGCTGTTTTTT | CASTGQFTGELFF | TRBV6-1 | NA | NA | TRBJ2-2
TGCAGTGCTATCAGGGGGATGGCCTACAATGAGCAGTTCTTC | CSAIRGMAYNEQFF | TRBV20-1 | TRBD1 | few | TRBJ2-1
TGTGCCACCAGTAGAGGGGATAGCAATCAGCCCCAGCATTTT | CATSRGDSNQPQHF | TRBV15 | NA | NA | TRBJ1-5
TGCAGTGCTAGTATCTCGGGGGGCCGGGACTATGGCTACACCTTC | CSASISGGRDYGYTF | TRBV20-1 | NA | NA | TRBJ1-2
TGTGCCACCAAGCCGGGGGCAGGTAATCAGCCCCAGCATTTT | CATKPGAGNQPQHF | TRBV24-1 | NA | NA | TRBJ1-5
TGTGCCAGCAGTTTACAAAAGAGCTCCTACAATGAGCAGTTCTTC | CASSLQKSSYNEQFF | TRBV12-3/TRBV12-4 | NA | NA | TRBJ2-1
TGCAGCGTTGCTCCCATAGACAGGTCCTACGAGCAGTACTTC | CSVAPIDRSYEQYF | TRBV29-1 | NA | NA | TRBJ2-7
TGTGCCAGCCGTAGACAGGCACTTCAAGAGACCCAGTACTTC | CASRRQALQETQYF | TRBV6-2/TRBV6-3 | NA | many | TRBJ2-5
TGCAGCGTTGGCGCAGGGGGAAAACTGTTTTTT | CSVGAGGKLFF | TRBV29-1 | TRBD1 | few | TRBJ1-4